The 32 T cell receptor beta chains below were found in one sample sequenced in a study of vaccination and CD4 T cells after COVID-19. Their cognate antigens are unknown. The study sequenced cultured CD4+ T cell DNA using the Oncomine TCR Beta short-read assay. TCRdb reprocessed the PCR reads with MiXCR, giving one entry per CDR3 protein. This sample has roughly 7,300 distinct CDR3 sequences, with more than 45% found just once. The treatment denotes: roughly nine-day PBMC culture with coronavirus spike peptide pools or control peptides (ViraFEST assay). Collection of the unexposed donor's CD4+ T cells took place before the COVID-19 pandemic (2011-2018). The specimen sequenced was CD4+ T cells from blood, cultured in vitro. All receptors derive from a human donor in good health.

This clonotype came up a few times. This chain uses TRBV20-1 with TRBJ1-5, with D unresolved. Trimming took 6 bases from V and 3 from J, leaving 12 bases between them. The CDR3 is made up of 13 amino acids. Germline assignment: CDR1 DFQATT and CDR2 SNEGSKA (reference sequence). CDR3 in amino acids: CSARPTVNQPQHF. For the CDR3, the DNA is TGCAGTGCCCGACCCACTGTCAATCAGCCCCAGCATTTT.

This clonotype was observed a few times. This rearrangement joins TRBV6-5 to TRBJ1-5; no clear D gene. This CDR3 is built from 14 residues. The V and J ends lost 4 bases and 2 bases respectively, with 9 bases between them. CDR1 is MNHEY, CDR2 SVGAGI, per germline. CDR3 bases: TGTGCCAGCAGTTCATTGGGAGGCAATCAGCCCCAGCATTTT. This translates into CASSSLGGNQPQHF.

The J gene is TRBJ1-1, the V gene TRBV11-2, with no clear D. The CDR3 extends over 13 amino acids. Trimming shortened V by 0 bases and J by 6 bases, and 8 bases separated the two germline ends. Germline V gives CDR1 SGHAT, CDR2 FQNNGV. The CDR3 DNA reads TGTGCCAGCAGCTTAGATATAACAGCTGAAGCTTTCTTT. This sequence encodes CASSLDITAEAFF.

In its sample, this clonotype was seen a few times. The V call is TRBV7-9, the J call TRBJ1-2, with no clear D. V was trimmed by 5 bases and J by 3 bases, leaving 13 bases between them. This CDR3 contains 14 residues. Germline-derived CDR1 and CDR2 are SEHNR and FQNEAQ (reference sequence). Here the CDR3 reads CASSPQASHYGYTF. The CDR3 nucleotides are TGTGCCAGCAGCCCCCAAGCGAGCCACTATGGCTACACCTTC.

In its sample, this clonotype was seen once. V is TRBV6-1 and J is TRBJ2-7, with 9 bases identical to TRBD2. J lost 11 bases, V lost 1 base, and 0 bases had no gene match. This CDR3 is 11 amino acids long. The V gene's germline CDR1 is MNHNS and CDR2 SASEGT. The CDR3 spells CASSEGLAEYF. The CDR3 DNA reads TGTGCCAGCAGTGAAGGACTAGCGGAGTACTTC.

This chain connects TRBV27 to TRBJ1-1, with D hard to call. Germline CDR1 is MNHEY and CDR2 is SMNVEV (reference sequence). CDR3 length equals 14 residues. The V gene lost 5 bases and the J gene lost 6 bases, with 16 bases spanning the gap. CDR3 nucleotides: TGTGCCAGCAGTCTTAGGCAGTCAGTCGCTGAAGCTTTCTTT. It translates to CASSLRQSVAEAFF.

The rearrangement joins TRBV5-1 to TRBJ1-2; maybe TRBD1 (6 bases). Per germline, CDR1 SGHRS and CDR2 YFSETQ. The CDR3 has 15 amino acids. V dropped 6 bases and J dropped 1 base, with 16 bases sitting between them. The CDR3 is CASKTGHLDNYGYTF. The CDR3, as DNA: TGCGCCAGCAAGACGGGACACCTAGATAACTATGGCTACACCTTC.

This sequence joins TRBV5-1 and TRBJ1-2, with 8 bases aligning to TRBD1. CDR3 size: 13 residues. J gave up 9 bases and V 3 bases, and 7 bases lay outside the gene matches. Germline CDR1 SGHRS, CDR2 YFSETQ. CDR3 nucleotide sequence: TGCGCCAGCAGCTCGGAGCAGGGGGCGAGCTACACCTTC. It encodes CASSSEQGASYTF.

This chain links TRBV9 with TRBJ2-5, with D hard to call. The CDR3 contains 16 residues. From germline, CDR1 is SGDLS and CDR2 YYNGEE. V was trimmed by 0 bases and J by 1 base, leaving 13 bases between them. In nucleotides, the CDR3 is TGTGCCAGCAGCGTAGGTACAGTGGGCAGCCAAGAGACCCAGTACTTC. Protein product: CASSVGTVGSQETQYF.

This chain links TRBV7-9 with TRBJ1-1; D not resolved. The CDR3 spans 12 residues. V was cut by 1 base and J by 2 bases, with 2 bases left in between. CDR1 and CDR2 from the germline V gene are SEHNR and FQNEAQ (reference sequence). The CDR3 bases are TGTGCCAGCAGCTTAGTCAACACTGAAGCTTTCTTT. The encoded protein is CASSLVNTEAFF.

The V and J genes are TRBV24-1 and TRBJ1-2, with D uncertain. There are 11 residues in the CDR3. The germline V and J ends were trimmed by 9 bases and 3 bases, with 7 bases remaining between them. Germline assignment: CDR1 KGHDR and CDR2 SFDVKD. The DNA of the CDR3 is TGTGCCACCGCGGACGACTATGGCTACACCTTC. Translated: CATADDYGYTF.

The genes are TRBV6-5 and TRBJ2-7, with D possibly being TRBD1 (5 bases). The V gene's germline CDR1 is MNHEY and CDR2 SVGAGI. The CDR3 is 15 residues long. Trimming removed 0 bases at V and 0 bases at J, with 9 bases between. Here the CDR3 reads CASSYSTALSYEQYF. Written as DNA, the CDR3 is TGTGCCAGCAGTTACTCGACAGCCCTCTCCTACGAGCAGTACTTC.

The rearrangement uses TRBV10-3 and TRBJ2-7; the match to TRBD2 covers 10 bases. Germline V gives CDR1 ENHRY, CDR2 SYGVKD. CDR3 length: 15 amino acids. J was trimmed by 5 bases and V by 4 bases; bases with no gene match: 8. The CDR3 reads CAISGLAGVSHEQYF. Written as DNA, the CDR3 is TGTGCCATCAGTGGGCTAGCGGGGGTATCACACGAGCAGTACTTC.

This clonotype was counted a few times. The chain carries TRBV11-2 and TRBJ1-1; 8 bases align to TRBD1. Unmatched junction bases numbered 5, after V lost 5 bases and J lost 3 bases. Germline values: CDR1 SGHAT, CDR2 FQNNGV. The CDR3 sequence is 14 residues long. The CDR3 is CASSDPTGDTEAFF. The CDR3 DNA sequence: TGTGCCAGCAGCGATCCGACAGGGGACACTGAAGCTTTCTTT.

V is TRBV7-8 and J is TRBJ2-7; D remains unclear. The CDR3 contains 11 residues. V was cut by 6 bases and J by 0 bases, with 3 bases left in between. CDR1 is SGHVS, CDR2 FQNEAQ, per germline. In DNA form, the CDR3 reads TGTGCCAGCAGTCTCTCCTACGAGCAGTACTTC. Amino acid sequence: CASSLSYEQYF.

V usage is TRBV20-1 and J usage is TRBJ2-3; D ambiguous. This CDR3 contains 14 residues. V was pared by 1 base and J by 4 bases, with 12 bases between. Germline values: CDR1 DFQATT, CDR2 SNEGSKA (reference sequence). This CDR3 reads CSARGDYESDTQYF. The CDR3 DNA is TGCAGTGCTAGAGGAGATTACGAGTCAGATACGCAGTATTTT.

This rearrangement joins TRBV30 to TRBJ1-1, with 7 nucleotides matching TRBD1. Per the germline V gene, CDR1 is GTSNPN and CDR2 is SVGIG (reference sequence). V was clipped by 4 bases and J by 6 bases; unmatched bases: 14. This CDR3 region has 15 residues. CDR3 region: CAWNRGQVIMSEAFF. The CDR3 DNA sequence: TGTGCCTGGAACCGCGGACAGGTTATTATGTCTGAAGCTTTCTTT.

This clonotype turned up a few times. This chain uses TRBV15 with TRBJ1-5; no definite D call. The CDR3 contains 15 residues. Germline CDR1 reads LNHNV; CDR2 reads YYDKDF (reference sequence). V was trimmed by 1 base and J by 2 bases, leaving 9 bases between them. As DNA, the CDR3 is TGTGCCACCAGCAGAGGACCCAGTGGCAATCAGCCCCAGCATTTT. Its translation: CATSRGPSGNQPQHF.

The V gene is TRBV6-1, the J gene TRBJ1-2, with 8 bases matching TRBD1. Germline CDR1 and CDR2: MNHNS and SASEGT. There are 16 residues in the CDR3. The V gene end was trimmed by 5 bases and the J gene end by 8 bases; junction bases not matched to a gene: 16. The CDR3 sequence is CASSPRDRNTFSGYTF. CDR3 DNA sequence: TGTGCCAGCAGTCCCCGGGACAGGAATACCTTTAGCGGCTACACCTTC.

The chain carries TRBV20-1 and TRBJ1-1, with D possibly matching TRBD1 (5 bases). Trimming took 3 bases from V and 1 from J, leaving 15 bases between them. Germline V gene data show CDR1 as DFQATT and CDR2 as SNEGSKA (reference sequence). This CDR3 region has 15 residues. In DNA, the CDR3 is TGCAGTGCTAGGGGTGGAGACAGCGAGAACACTGAAGCTTTCTTT. Its translation: CSARGGDSENTEAFF.

V gene TRBV7-9 combines with J gene TRBJ2-7, with D hard to call. The CDR3 spans 15 residues. V shed 0 bases and J shed 3 bases, with 12 bases lying between them. Germline V gene data show CDR1 as SEHNR and CDR2 as FQNEAQ (reference sequence). The chain's CDR3 is CASSLAADGYYEQYF. CDR3 DNA: TGTGCCAGCAGCTTAGCGGCGGACGGCTACTACGAGCAGTACTTC.

The CDR3 is CASRPSPGETQYF. The DNA of the CDR3 is TGTGCCAGCCGTCCAAGCCCGGGGGAGACCCAGTACTTC. The chain carries TRBV19 and TRBJ2-5; a weak D match, TRBD2 (5 bases). Germline loops: CDR1 LNHDA, CDR2 SQIVND (reference sequence). Trimming removed 9 bases from V and 5 bases from J, with 16 bases in between. The CDR3 is 13 amino acids.

Here the CDR3 reads CSASSSSGGSDTQYF. The CDR3 nucleotides are TGCAGTGCTAGTTCGTCTAGCGGGGGTTCAGATACGCAGTATTTT. The chain uses TRBV20-1 and TRBJ2-3, with 10 bases aligning to TRBD2. Losses at the gene ends were 3 bases for V and 4 bases for J; bases not matched to a gene: 7. CDR1 is DFQATT, CDR2 SNEGSKA, per germline (reference sequence). The CDR3 runs to 15 residues.

The genes are TRBV23-1 and TRBJ2-7; D may be TRBD1 (5 bases). TRBV23-1 is an open reading frame whose function is uncertain. Trimming shortened V by 5 bases and J by 1 base, and 12 bases separated the two germline ends. CDR3 length equals 14 residues. In nucleotides, the CDR3 is TGCGCCAGCAGTGACAGTGCTAATTCCTACGAGCAGTACTTC. This translates into CASSDSANSYEQYF.

This clonotype came up once. The chain couples TRBV29-1 to TRBJ1-1; D is uncertain. V was shortened by 3 bases and J by 4 bases, with 6 bases between the two germline ends. CDR3 length: 11 amino acids. CDR1 is SQVTM and CDR2 is ANQGSEA in the germline V gene. The CDR3 region is CSVDGFTEAFF. In DNA form, the CDR3 reads TGCAGCGTTGACGGGTTCACTGAAGCTTTCTTT. Combining the CDR3 with reference TRBV29-1 and TRBJ1-1 gives the whole variable domain SAVISQKPSRDICQRGTSLTIQCQVDSQVTMMFWYRQQPGQSLTLIATANQGSEATYESGFVIDKFPISRPNLTFSTLTVSNMSPEDSSIYLCSVDGFTEAFFGQGTRLTVV.

The J gene is TRBJ1-2, the V gene TRBV5-8; D is undetermined. Germline values: CDR1 SGHTS, CDR2 YDEGEE. The V end lost 0 bases, the J end lost 4 bases, and 19 bases lay between the germline ends. CDR3 size: 17 residues. CDR3 in amino acids: CASSLALIGGLAYGYTF. The CDR3 DNA reads as TGTGCCAGCAGCTTGGCGTTGATAGGTGGTCTAGCCTATGGCTACACCTTC.

The V gene is TRBV7-7, the J gene TRBJ1-1, with TRBD1 identical over 7 bases. The V segment lost 5 bases and the J segment 4 bases; nucleotides outside the gene matches: 4. Germline CDR1 and CDR2: SSHAT and FNYEAQ (reference sequence). The CDR3 runs 13 residues. The CDR3 sequence is CASSPGGVTEAFF. The CDR3, as DNA: TGTGCCAGCAGCCCAGGGGGTGTCACTGAAGCTTTCTTT.

In this sample, this clonotype turned up a few times. In DNA form, the CDR3 reads TGTGCCAGCAGTTTGGAACAGGGGGCTCGTGGGGGCTACACCTTC. The encoded protein is CASSLEQGARGGYTF. The chain employs TRBV28 and TRBJ1-2; 9 bases line up with TRBD1. The ends lost 3 bases at V and 8 bases at J; junction bases unmatched: 10. This CDR3 has 15 residues. Germline CDR1 reads MDHEN; CDR2 reads SYDVKM.

The CDR3 loop is CASRPGTGWSPLHF. CDR3 DNA: TGTGCCAGCAGGCCCGGGACAGGGTGGTCACCCCTCCACTTT. The chain links TRBV6-1 to TRBJ1-6; 9 bases line up with TRBD1. This CDR3 spans 14 amino acids. The V gene's germline CDR1 is MNHNS and CDR2 SASEGT. J gave up 10 bases and V 6 bases, and 7 bases lay outside the gene matches.

This clonotype was observed a few times. This chain uses TRBV6-5 with TRBJ2-3; 7 bases map to TRBD2. Germline V gives CDR1 MNHEY, CDR2 SVGAGI. The V and J ends lost 2 bases and 3 bases, in that order; junction bases with no gene match: 8. CDR3 size: 16 residues. CDR3 in DNA: TGTGCCAGCAGTTACGGATCAGCGGGGCTAACAGATACGCAGTATTTT. It translates to CASSYGSAGLTDTQYF.

The chain joins TRBV7-9 to TRBJ1-2; no firm D call. Deletions cut 1 base from V and 1 base from J, with 10 bases between. Germline-derived CDR1 and CDR2 are SEHNR and FQNEAQ (reference sequence). The CDR3 extends over 15 amino acids. The CDR3 sequence: CASSLGQAGNYGYTF. CDR3 nucleotides: TGTGCCAGCAGCTTAGGTCAGGCTGGTAACTATGGCTACACCTTC.

The V call is TRBV6-1, the J call TRBJ1-6, with D possibly TRBD1 on 5 matching bases. CDR1 is MNHNS and CDR2 is SASEGT in the germline V gene. The CDR3 totals 13 residues. V lost 3 bases to trimming and J lost 5 bases, with 5 bases between them. The CDR3, as DNA: TGTGCCAGCAGTGACAGGGATAATTCACCCCTCCACTTT. This encodes CASSDRDNSPLHF.